These 27 T cell receptor beta chains share one sample of origin, sequenced in a study of control samples from healthy donors and cancer patients. Some clones are missing from TCRdb's copy, which holds only in-frame ones; the method was immunoSEQ multiplex PCR. The sample consists of about 120,000 clones, approximately 92% of them appearing once. The sample taken for sequencing was blood. The receptors derive from a young man in good health.

The chain couples TRBV5-1 to TRBJ2-5; D unresolved. CDR3 length: 15 residues. CDR1 is SGHRS and CDR2 is YFSETQ in the germline V gene. Trimming took 0 bases from V and 5 from J, leaving 14 bases between them. CDR3 residues: CASSLGGTLRETQYF. The DNA for the CDR3 is TGCGCCAGCAGCTTGGGAGGAACTCTAAGGGAGACCCAGTACTTC.

The V call is TRBV7-9, the J call TRBJ2-1; D is ambiguous. Germline loops: CDR1 SEHNR, CDR2 FQNEAQ (reference sequence). Trimming stripped 1 base from V and 6 bases from J, with 10 bases between. CDR3 length equals 14 residues. The CDR3 spells CASSLVPWRNEQFF. The CDR3 DNA sequence: TGTGCCAGCAGCTTAGTCCCATGGCGCAATGAGCAGTTCTTC.

The chain combines TRBV4-1 with TRBJ1-1, with TRBD1 as a possible D gene (5 bases). In germline, CDR1 is MGHRA, CDR2 YSYEKL. The CDR3 has 15 residues. The V end lost 4 bases, the J end lost 1 base, and 13 bases lay between the germline ends. CDR3 nucleotide sequence: TGCGCCAGCAGCCTCCATGGGACGACGAACACTGAAGCTTTCTTT. This gives the protein CASSLHGTTNTEAFF.

This clone appeared once. This chain links TRBV7-9 with TRBJ2-1; D possibly uses TRBD1 or TRBD2 (6 bases each). V was shortened by 1 base and J by 2 bases, with 12 bases between the two germline ends. This CDR3 spans 16 amino acids. Germline V gene sequence: CDR1 SEHNR, CDR2 FQNEAQ (reference sequence). The CDR3 DNA sequence: TGTGCCAGCAGCTTAGTCTGGGGGGCGGCCTACAATGAGCAGTTCTTC. This sequence encodes CASSLVWGAAYNEQFF. Full variable domain (missing parts from reference TRBV7-9 and TRBJ2-1): DTGVSQNPRHKITKRGQNVTFRCDPISEHNRLYWYRQTLGQGPEFLTYFQNEAQLEKSRLLSDRFSAERPKGSFSTLEIQRTEQGDSAMYLCASSLVWGAAYNEQFFGPGTRLTVL.

The rearrangement links TRBV10-1 to TRBJ2-3, with a possible D match to TRBD2 (6 bases). The CDR3 sequence is 14 residues long. V lost 6 bases to trimming and J lost 0 bases, with 10 bases between them. CDR1 is WNHNN and CDR2 is SYGVQD in the germline V gene (reference sequence). The CDR3 reads CASSGGSSTDTQYF. The CDR3 nucleotides read TGCGCCAGCAGCGGGGGATCTAGCACAGATACGCAGTATTTT.

The chain recombines TRBV30 with TRBJ1-2; D possibly corresponds to TRBD1 (6 bases). This CDR3 comprises 13 residues. Germline V gene sequence: CDR1 GTSNPN, CDR2 SVGIG (reference sequence). V was pared by 3 bases and J by 4 bases, with 12 bases between. The CDR3 region is CAWRLGGIYGYTF. The CDR3, as DNA: TGTGCCTGGAGACTAGGGGGGATCTATGGCTACACCTTC.

The chain links TRBV5-1 to TRBJ1-1; D uncertain. Trimming removed 3 bases at V and 1 base at J, with 13 bases between. The germline V gene has CDR1 SGHRS and CDR2 YFSETQ. The CDR3 contains 15 residues. This chain's CDR3 is CASSSTVMGNTEAFF. The CDR3 bases are TGCGCCAGCAGCTCAACAGTGATGGGGAACACTGAAGCTTTCTTT.

This chain connects TRBV5-1 to TRBJ2-5, with TRBD1 identical over 9 bases. Per the germline V gene, CDR1 is SGHRS and CDR2 is YFSETQ. This CDR3 contains 15 residues. V lost 5 bases and J lost 1; bases outside the gene matches: 6. The CDR3 nucleotides are TGCGCCAGCAGACTAACAGGGGGCCCCCAAGAGACCCAGTACTTC. It encodes CASRLTGGPQETQYF.

The V and J genes are TRBV5-1 and TRBJ1-5, with 8 bases identical to TRBD1. After removal of 1 base from V and 5 bases from J, the junction contained 5 bases not matched to a gene. This CDR3 region has 15 residues. From germline, CDR1 is SGHRS and CDR2 YFSETQ. The chain's CDR3 is CASSLSGQGYQPQHF. CDR3 DNA: TGCGCCAGCAGCTTGTCTGGACAGGGATATCAGCCCCAGCATTTT.

The chain links TRBV5-1 to TRBJ1-2; TRBD1 agrees at 10 bases. V shed 3 bases, J shed 7 bases, and the junction held 3 bases outside the gene matches. Germline lookup yields CDR1 SGHRS and CDR2 YFSETQ. The CDR3 extends over 13 amino acids. Here the CDR3 reads CASSSGQGTGYTF. CDR3 coding DNA: TGCGCCAGCAGCTCGGGACAGGGGACTGGCTACACCTTC.

This chain uses TRBV27 with TRBJ2-5; D might be TRBD1 or TRBD2, each matching 5 bases. Per germline, CDR1 MNHEY and CDR2 SMNVEV (reference sequence). This CDR3 is 16 amino acids long. The V gene lost 5 bases and the J gene lost 3 bases, with 19 bases spanning the gap. CDR3 residues: CASSPSITQGEETQYF. CDR3 DNA: TGTGCCAGCAGTCCCTCGATCACGCAGGGAGAAGAGACCCAGTACTTC.

The V and J genes are TRBV7-2 and TRBJ2-5, with TRBD1 matching 11 bases. Germline loops: CDR1 SGHTA, CDR2 FQGNSA. This CDR3 spans 15 amino acids. V lost 5 bases, J lost 5 bases, and 7 bases stayed unmatched. CDR3 protein: CASSPLGQGAETQYF. The CDR3 DNA is TGTGCCAGCAGCCCCCTAGGACAGGGGGCTGAGACCCAGTACTTC.

The rearrangement links TRBV27 to TRBJ1-1; a possible D gene is TRBD1 (5 bases). Trimming took off 2 bases at V and 2 bases at J, with 9 bases between the two ends. Germline V lookup: CDR1 MNHEY, CDR2 SMNVEV (reference sequence). The CDR3 is 14 residues long. Here the CDR3 reads CASSLVGTNTEAFF. The CDR3 nucleotides are TGTGCCAGCAGTTTAGTGGGGACCAACACTGAAGCTTTCTTT.

This chain's CDR3 is CASSPGQGAGYGYTF. The CDR3 bases are TGTGCCAGCAGCCCAGGACAGGGGGCGGGCTATGGCTACACCTTC. The V and J genes are TRBV5-4 and TRBJ1-2; TRBD1 matches at 11 bases. With 4 bases clipped from V and 4 bases from J, the junction kept 6 bases outside the gene matches. The CDR3 has 15 amino acids. CDR1 and CDR2 (germline): SGHNT, YYREEE (reference sequence).

The rearrangement joins TRBV25-1 to TRBJ2-7, with TRBD1 identical over 10 bases. The V and J ends lost 4 bases and 4 bases, in that order; junction bases with no gene match: 10. Germline-derived CDR1 and CDR2 are MGHDK and SYGVNS. This CDR3 comprises 16 residues. The CDR3 bases are TGTGCCAGCAGTGCCACCGGGACAGGGGTATTGTACGAGCAGTACTTC. This translates into CASSATGTGVLYEQYF.

The chain has TRBV11-2 and TRBJ1-5; D perhaps matches TRBD1 (5 bases). This CDR3 has 14 amino acids. Trimming left V 3 bases short and J 3 bases short, with 9 bases between. The germline gives CDR1 SGHAT, CDR2 FQNNGV. Here the CDR3 reads CASSFTGSNQPQHF. In DNA, the CDR3 is TGTGCCAGCAGCTTTACAGGCTCCAATCAGCCCCAGCATTTT.

This chain joins TRBV2 and TRBJ2-4; D perhaps matches TRBD1 (6 bases). The CDR3 is 13 residues long. V was cut by 4 bases and J by 7 bases, with 11 bases left in between. Germline values: CDR1 SNHLY, CDR2 FYNNEI. The CDR3 DNA reads TGTGCCAGCAGTGTTGACAGGCAGAACATTCAGTACTTC. Residues: CASSVDRQNIQYF.

The chain recombines TRBV6-5 with TRBJ2-7; D perhaps matches TRBD2 (6 bases). This CDR3 is built from 13 residues. Trimming took off 8 bases at V and 1 base at J, with 12 bases between the two ends. Germline-derived CDR1 and CDR2 are MNHEY and SVGAGI. Here the CDR3 reads CASGRGGSYEQYF. The CDR3 DNA is TGTGCCAGCGGTCGGGGAGGATCCTACGAGCAGTACTTC.

J is TRBJ2-6 and V is TRBV2, with a tentative D call TRBD1 (5 bases). The germline CDR1 and CDR2 sequences are SNHLY and FYNNEI. The CDR3 has 14 amino acids. The V end lost 6 bases, the J end lost 4 bases, and 10 bases lay between the germline ends. In DNA, the CDR3 is TGTGCCAGCAGGACAGAGGTAGGGGCCAACGTCCTGACTTTC. Residues: CASRTEVGANVLTF.

The chain employs TRBV11-3 and TRBJ2-3; 7 nucleotides agree with TRBD2. The CDR3 length is 14 residues. Germline V gene sequence: CDR1 SGHNT, CDR2 YENEEA. J gave up 6 bases and V 0 bases, and 3 bases lay outside the gene matches. This CDR3 reads CASSLDGTTDTQYF. The DNA for the CDR3 is TGTGCCAGCAGCTTAGATGGGACTACTGATACGCAGTATTTT.

This chain connects TRBV29-1 to TRBJ1-4; 9 bases map to TRBD1. The germline gives CDR1 SQVTM, CDR2 ANQGSEA. This CDR3 spans 16 amino acids. J gave up 0 bases and V 5 bases, and 7 bases lay outside the gene matches. This chain's CDR3 is CSVLGTGLATNEKLFF. The CDR3, as DNA: TGCAGCGTTCTCGGGACAGGGCTCGCAACTAATGAAAAACTGTTTTTT.

This chain joins TRBV5-1 and TRBJ1-5; TRBD1 is a possible D gene (5 bases). This CDR3 has 16 residues. Looked up from germline, CDR1 is SGHRS and CDR2 is YFSETQ. Trimming removed 0 bases from V and 1 base from J, with 11 bases in between. The DNA of the CDR3 is TGCGCCAGCAGCTTGGATGGGAGGGGAAGCAATCAGCCCCAGCATTTT. It is translated as CASSLDGRGSNQPQHF.

The CDR3 bases are TGCGCCAGCAGCTTGGATAGCGGGGGAAGCACAGATACGCAGTATTTT. Translating gives CASSLDSGGSTDTQYF. The rearrangement joins TRBV5-1 to TRBJ2-3, with 9 nucleotides matching TRBD2. V dropped 0 bases and J dropped 0; count of bases not matched to a gene: 2. Germline assignment: CDR1 SGHRS and CDR2 YFSETQ. CDR3 size: 16 residues.

The chain has TRBV6-5 and TRBJ2-1, with TRBD1 identical over 7 bases. This CDR3 is built from 14 residues. CDR1 is MNHEY and CDR2 is SVGAGI in the germline V gene. The J segment lost 7 bases and the V segment lost 5 bases, leaving 8 bases of the junction unmatched. CDR3 sequence reads: CASSRGGAKNEQFF. The CDR3 DNA reads as TGTGCCAGCAGTCGAGGGGGCGCTAAAAATGAGCAGTTCTTC.

The CDR3 bases are TGTGCCAGCTCACCACCGCTTAACACTGAAGCTTTCTTT. Translation gives CASSPPLNTEAFF. This chain links TRBV18 with TRBJ1-1; D ambiguous. This CDR3 region has 13 residues. Germline CDR1 KGHSH, CDR2 LQKENI. V dropped 0 bases and J dropped 2 bases, with 4 bases sitting between them.

The chain joins TRBV5-1 to TRBJ1-1, with unresolved D. Germline V gene sequence: CDR1 SGHRS, CDR2 YFSETQ. V gave up 2 bases and J gave up 4 bases, with 12 bases separating them. The CDR3 has 14 residues. CDR3 nucleotide sequence: TGCGCCAGCAGCTTATCGAACCCGATCACTGAAGCTTTCTTT. It translates to CASSLSNPITEAFF.

The chain carries TRBV2 and TRBJ2-1, with D possibly matching TRBD2 (7 bases). CDR1 is SNHLY and CDR2 is FYNNEI in the germline V gene. There are 14 residues in the CDR3. The V and J ends lost 6 bases and 7 bases respectively, with 16 bases between them. CDR3 region: CASRRGGASNEQFF. The CDR3 region has the DNA TGTGCCAGCAGGAGAGGGGGGGCCTCGAATGAGCAGTTCTTC.